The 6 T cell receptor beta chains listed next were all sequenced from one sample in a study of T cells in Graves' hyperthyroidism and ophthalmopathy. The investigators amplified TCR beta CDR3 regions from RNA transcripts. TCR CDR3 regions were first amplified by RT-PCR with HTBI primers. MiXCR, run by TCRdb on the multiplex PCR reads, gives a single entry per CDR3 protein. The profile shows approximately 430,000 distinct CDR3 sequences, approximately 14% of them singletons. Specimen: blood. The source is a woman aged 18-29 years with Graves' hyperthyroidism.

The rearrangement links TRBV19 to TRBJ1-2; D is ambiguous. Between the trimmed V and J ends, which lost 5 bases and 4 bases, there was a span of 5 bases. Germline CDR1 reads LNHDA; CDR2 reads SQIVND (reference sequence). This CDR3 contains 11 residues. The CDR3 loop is CASSGSYGYTF. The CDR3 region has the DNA TGTGCCAGTAGTGGTTCCTATGGCTACACCTTC.

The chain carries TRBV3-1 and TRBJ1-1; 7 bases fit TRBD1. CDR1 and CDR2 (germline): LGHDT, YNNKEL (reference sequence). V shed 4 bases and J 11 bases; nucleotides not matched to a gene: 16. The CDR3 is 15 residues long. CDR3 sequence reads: CASSPGTAAAGGAFF. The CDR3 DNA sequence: TGTGCCAGCAGCCCCGGGACAGCAGCCGCGGGGGGGGCTTTCTTT.

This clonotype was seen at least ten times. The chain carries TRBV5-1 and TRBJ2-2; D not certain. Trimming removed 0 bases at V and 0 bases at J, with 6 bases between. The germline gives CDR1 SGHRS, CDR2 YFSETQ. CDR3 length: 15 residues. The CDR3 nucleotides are TGCGCCAGCAGCTTGGTAGATCCGAACACCGGGGAGCTGTTTTTT. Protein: CASSLVDPNTGELFF.

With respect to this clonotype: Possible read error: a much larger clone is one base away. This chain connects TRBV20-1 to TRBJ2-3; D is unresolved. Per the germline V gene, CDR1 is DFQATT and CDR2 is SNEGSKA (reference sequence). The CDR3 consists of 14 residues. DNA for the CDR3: TGCAGTGTTAGAGATGGTCTTGGGACAGATACGCAGTATTTT. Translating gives CSVRDGLGTDTQYF.

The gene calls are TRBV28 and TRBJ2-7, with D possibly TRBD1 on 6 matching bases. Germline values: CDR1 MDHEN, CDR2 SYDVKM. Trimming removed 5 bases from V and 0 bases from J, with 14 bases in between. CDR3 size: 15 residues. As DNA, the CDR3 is TGTGCCAGCAGTCGAACAGGGAAAACCTCCTACGAGCAGTACTTC. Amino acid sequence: CASSRTGKTSYEQYF.

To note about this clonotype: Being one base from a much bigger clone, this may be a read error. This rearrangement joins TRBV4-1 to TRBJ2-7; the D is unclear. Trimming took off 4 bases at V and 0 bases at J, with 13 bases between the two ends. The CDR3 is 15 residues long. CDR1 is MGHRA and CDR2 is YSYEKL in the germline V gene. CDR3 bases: TGCGCCAGCAGCCTCATCCTAACGGACTCCTACGAGCAGTACTTC. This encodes CASSLILTDSYEQYF.